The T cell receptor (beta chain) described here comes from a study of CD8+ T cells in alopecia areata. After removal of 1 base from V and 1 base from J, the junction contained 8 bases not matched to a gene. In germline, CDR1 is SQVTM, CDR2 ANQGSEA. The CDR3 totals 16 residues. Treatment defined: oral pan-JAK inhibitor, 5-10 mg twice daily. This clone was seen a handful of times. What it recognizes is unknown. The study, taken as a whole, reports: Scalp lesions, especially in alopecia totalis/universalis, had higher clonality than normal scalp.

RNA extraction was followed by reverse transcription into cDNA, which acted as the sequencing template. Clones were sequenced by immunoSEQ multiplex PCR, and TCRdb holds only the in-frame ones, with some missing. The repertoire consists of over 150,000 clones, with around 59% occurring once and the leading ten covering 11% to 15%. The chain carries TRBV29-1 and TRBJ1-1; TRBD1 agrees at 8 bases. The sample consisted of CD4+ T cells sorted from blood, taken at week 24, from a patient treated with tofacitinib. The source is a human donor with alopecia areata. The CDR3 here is CSVEGTGSIQNTEAFF. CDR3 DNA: TGCAGCGTTGAAGGGACAGGGAGTATTCAGAACACTGAAGCTTTCTTT.